This TCR beta chain was identified during a study of T cell changes during pregnancy in multiple sclerosis. Method: immunoSEQ multiplex PCR; TCRdb's copy keeps in-frame clones and lacks some. The sample yields about 70,000 clones, 80% to 95% seen once. Deletions cut 1 base from V and 4 bases from J, with 11 bases between. Germline assignment: CDR1 MDHEN and CDR2 SYDVKM. CDR3 length equals 15 residues. The sequencing here drew on peripheral blood, taken in the first trimester of pregnancy. V is TRBV28 and J is TRBJ1-5, with D perhaps matching TRBD1 (5 bases). This sequence was found in a female donor with multiple sclerosis, enrolled in a pregnancy study. DNA of the CDR3: TGTGCCAGCAGTTTATCCCGGGCAGGGAATCAGCCCCAGCATTTT. This gives the protein CASSLSRAGNQPQHF. Based on the CDR3 plus reference TRBV28 and TRBJ1-5, the full variable domain is DVKVTQSSRYLVKRTGEKVFLECVQDMDHENMFWYRQDPGLGLRLIYFSYDVKMKEKGDIPEGYSVSREKKERFSLILESASTNQTSMYLCASSLSRAGNQPQHFGDGTRLSIL.